This entry lists 2 T cell receptor beta chains sequenced from one sample in a study of graft-versus-host responses after intestinal transplantation. Sequencing used immunoSEQ multiplex PCR; TCRdb keeps in-frame clones, though not all of them. The sample shows roughly 7,000 clones, approximately 72% of them seen only once. To release intraepithelial and lamina propria lymphocytes, the graft tissue was processed. Sequencing used ileum tissue, obtained 220 to 230 days after intestinal transplant. The receptors shown here come from a human patient who received an intestinal transplant, so some T cells may come from the graft donor.

This clone was counted between two and nine times. The rearrangement uses TRBV29-1 and TRBJ2-1; no clear D gene. The CDR3 has 12 residues. CDR1 SQVTM and CDR2 ANQGSEA come from the germline V gene. Trimming removed 3 bases at V and 9 bases at J, with 12 bases between. The CDR3 DNA reads TGCAGCGTTGACTGGGCCTCCAGTGAGCAGTTCTTC. Translation gives CSVDWASSEQFF.

This clone was seen only a few times. V gene TRBV18 combines with J gene TRBJ2-3; 14 bases agree with TRBD2. This CDR3 spans 16 amino acids. Germline CDR1 and CDR2: KGHSH and LQKENI. After removal of 6 bases from V and 3 bases from J, the junction contained 5 bases not matched to a gene. CDR3 region: CASSGGTSGSTDTQYF. CDR3 sequence (DNA): TGTGCCAGCTCGGGAGGGACTAGCGGGAGTACAGATACGCAGTATTTT.